In this sample, the clone carrying this TCR beta chain turned up a few times. Its antigen is as yet unknown. This sample was included in a study of human T cells and chemical hapten exposure. For the study at large: Among samples, TCR yields varied mainly because of small differences in pooled library volume.

Study outcomes and limitations: Sensitizing to DPC left TCRs with a frequency above 1 in 1000 unaltered.

Sequencing started from total RNA isolated from unfractionated whole blood. Individual cDNA molecules (in the library) carried attached unique molecular identifiers. MiXCR, applied by TCRdb to the reads, yields one record per CDR3 protein. The table shows 95,000 to 150,000 distinct CDR3 sequences, with approximately 9.3% occurring only once. CDR1 and CDR2 (germline): LGHNA, YNFKEQ. CDR3 size: 16 residues. J was trimmed by 4 bases and V by 0 bases; bases with no gene match: 8. The clonotype originates from a human donor in good health. Some clones in this sample may be carry-over from other donors' samples. V and J are TRBV4-2 and TRBJ2-5; 7 bases fit TRBD2. Material for sequencing was whole blood. The CDR3 bases are TGTGCCAGCAGCCAAGAATTCAGCGGGGTACCAGAGACCCAGTACTTC. It is translated as CASSQEFSGVPETQYF.